This T cell receptor beta chain came from a study of blood T cell repertoires in COVID-19. The method was immunoSEQ multiplex PCR; TCRdb's version includes in-frame clones alone and lacks a portion of them. The data show 120,000 to 150,000 clones, around 88% seen once. The germline gives CDR1 SGHRS, CDR2 YFSETQ. The CDR3 length is 15 residues. Trimming cost V 4 bases and J 5 bases; bases outside gene matches: 11. Sequencing was carried out using peripheral blood. J is TRBJ2-7 and V is TRBV5-1, with TRBD2 matching 8 bases. This clonotype was obtained from a human donor in a cohort sampled during active COVID-19. The CDR3: CASSPGGRSPNEQYF. CDR3 coding DNA: TGCGCCAGCAGCCCGGGGGGGCGGTCGCCCAACGAGCAGTACTTC.